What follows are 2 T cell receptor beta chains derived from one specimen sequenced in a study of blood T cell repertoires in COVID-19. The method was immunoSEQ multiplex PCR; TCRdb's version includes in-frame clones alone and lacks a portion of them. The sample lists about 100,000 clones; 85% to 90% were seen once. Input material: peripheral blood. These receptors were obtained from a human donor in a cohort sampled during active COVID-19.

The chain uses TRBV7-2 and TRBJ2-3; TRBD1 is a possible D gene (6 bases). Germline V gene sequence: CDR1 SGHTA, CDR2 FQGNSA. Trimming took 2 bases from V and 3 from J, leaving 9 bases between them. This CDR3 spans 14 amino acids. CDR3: CASSLTGLTDTQYF. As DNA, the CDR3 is TGTGCCAGCAGCTTAACAGGGTTAACAGATACGCAGTATTTT.

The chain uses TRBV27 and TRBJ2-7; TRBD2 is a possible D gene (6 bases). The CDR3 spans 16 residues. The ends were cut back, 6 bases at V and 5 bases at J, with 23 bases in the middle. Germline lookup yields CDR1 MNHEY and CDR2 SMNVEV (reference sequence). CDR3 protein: CASSSGRMGGRNEQYF. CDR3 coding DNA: TGTGCCAGCAGCTCCGGCCGGATGGGGGGAAGGAACGAGCAGTACTTC.